The source of this T cell receptor beta chain is a study of blood T cell repertoires in COVID-19. This clone was counted between two and nine times. Germline values: CDR1 MRHNA, CDR2 SNTAGT. There are 15 residues in the CDR3. The V end was cut by 3 bases, the J end by 6 bases, with 15 bases between. Sequencing used immunoSEQ multiplex PCR; TCRdb keeps in-frame clones, though not all of them. The sample yields 240,000 or so clones, approximately 82% seen once. The V and J genes are TRBV6-4 and TRBJ1-5, with a possible D match to TRBD1 (6 bases). This sequence was found in a woman at least 80 years old with acute or convalescent COVID-19. The sequencing input was peripheral blood. The CDR3 coding sequence is TGTGCCAGCAGTGAAGGGGCAGGGGCCGGTCAGCCCCAGCATTTT. Protein sequence: CASSEGAGAGQPQHF.